This entry lists 24 T cell receptor beta chains sequenced from one sample in a study of cytomegalovirus exposure and HLA in healthy donors. Use of 60 Vbeta and 13 Jbeta primers characterized the PCR. TCRdb's copy holds only in-frame clones and misses some; the assay was immunoSEQ multiplex PCR. The top ten hold about 10% of the sample, which has about 140,000 clones, around two thirds seen once. Sequenced sample: PBMCs. These receptors all come from a man aged 30 to 45 in good health and CMV-seropositive.

V gene TRBV7-3 combines with J gene TRBJ2-1; tentatively, D is TRBD1 (6 bases). V lost 0 bases and J lost 12, with 15 bases in between. The CDR3 loop spans 14 amino acids. The germline CDR1 and CDR2 sequences are SGHTA and FQGTGA. CDR3: CASSLTVTGNAQFF. DNA for the CDR3: TGTGCCAGCAGCTTAACCGTGACAGGCAACGCGCAGTTCTTC. Full variable domain (remainder filled in from reference TRBV7-3 and TRBJ2-1): GAGVSQTPSNKVTEKGKYVELRCDPISGHTALYWYRQSLGQGPEFLIYFQGTGAADDSGLPNDRFFAVRPEGSVSTLKIQRTERGDSAVYLCASSLTVTGNAQFFGPGTRLTVL.

The chain uses TRBV29-1 and TRBJ2-7; no clear D. The CDR3 covers 12 residues. Per the germline V gene, CDR1 is SQVTM and CDR2 is ANQGSEA. This chain's CDR3 is CNSIPHFYEQYF. In DNA form, the CDR3 reads TGCAACTCGATACCCCATTTCTACGAGCAGTACTTC.

This clone was observed a single time. The rearrangement links TRBV19 to TRBJ2-1; 9 nucleotides match TRBD2. Germline V lookup: CDR1 LNHDA, CDR2 SQIVND (reference sequence). V lost 3 bases, J lost 0 bases, and 3 bases stayed unmatched. The CDR3 totals 16 residues. CDR3 nucleotide sequence: TGTGCCAGTAGTATGACTAGCGGCAGCTCCTACAATGAGCAGTTCTTC. Amino acid sequence: CASSMTSGSSYNEQFF.

V usage is TRBV10-1 and J usage is TRBJ1-2; no firm D call. The CDR3 is 13 residues long. V was cut by 0 bases and J by 3 bases, with 5 bases left in between. Germline V gives CDR1 WNHNN, CDR2 SYGVQD (reference sequence). The CDR3 sequence is CASSESRDYGYTF. The CDR3 nucleotides are TGCGCCAGCAGTGAGTCGCGAGACTATGGCTACACCTTC.

The rearrangement uses TRBV6-6 and TRBJ1-1, with TRBD1 matching over 8 bases. The V segment lost 5 bases and the J segment 6 bases; nucleotides outside the gene matches: 5. In germline, CDR1 is MNHNY, CDR2 SVGAGI (reference sequence). This CDR3 has 13 residues. As DNA, the CDR3 is TGTGCCAGCAGTCCGGACAGGGCGCCTGAAGCTTTCTTT. It is translated as CASSPDRAPEAFF.

The rearrangement links TRBV6-5 to TRBJ1-5, with TRBD1 matching 7 bases. Germline CDR1 is MNHEY and CDR2 is SVGAGI. V was clipped by 6 bases and J by 6 bases; unmatched bases: 8. The CDR3 is 14 amino acids. CDR3 sequence reads: CASSRTGMSQPQHF. In nucleotides, the CDR3 is TGTGCCAGCAGCCGGACAGGTATGAGTCAGCCCCAGCATTTT.

The chain has TRBV10-3 and TRBJ2-2, with 8 bases fitting TRBD2. V dropped 6 bases and J dropped 1; count of bases not matched to a gene: 4. CDR3 size: 15 residues. Germline CDR1 and CDR2: ENHRY and SYGVKD. The CDR3 here is CAISPTSGNTGELFF. Here the CDR3 DNA reads TGTGCCATCAGCCCCACTAGCGGGAACACCGGGGAGCTGTTTTTT.

The chain couples TRBV6-5 to TRBJ1-5; TRBD1 aligns across 7 bases. The CDR3 covers 15 residues. Germline V gene lookup returns CDR1 MNHEY and CDR2 SVGAGI. V was pared by 6 bases and J by 6 bases, with 11 bases of the junction left unmatched. CDR3 sequence: CASSRDRVGPQPQHF. The DNA of the CDR3 is TGTGCCAGCAGCCGAGACAGGGTAGGGCCTCAGCCCCAGCATTTT.

The J gene is TRBJ2-5, the V gene TRBV7-3, with TRBD2 matching 8 bases. The CDR3 consists of 14 residues. The trim removed 3 bases at V and 2 bases at J, leaving 2 bases unmatched. CDR1 and CDR2 (germline): SGHTA, FQGTGA. DNA for the CDR3: TGTGCCAGCAGCTTGAGCGGGGGACAAGAGACCCAGTACTTC. Protein product: CASSLSGGQETQYF.

This clone was picked up a small number of times. The CDR3 region has the DNA TGTGCCAGCAGTTTGGACAGGGAAGAGACCCAGTACTTC. It is translated as CASSLDREETQYF. V and J are TRBV28 and TRBJ2-5, with 8 bases that match TRBD1. CDR3 length equals 13 residues. V lost 3 bases to trimming and J lost 3 bases; unmatched junction nucleotides: 0. Germline assignment: CDR1 MDHEN and CDR2 SYDVKM.

The rearrangement uses TRBV11-2 and TRBJ2-1; 11 positions agree with TRBD2. CDR1 SGHAT and CDR2 FQNNGV come from the germline V gene. J was trimmed by 4 bases and V by 4 bases; bases with no gene match: 3. This CDR3 region has 15 residues. The CDR3 DNA reads as TGTGCCAGCAGCTCCCTAGCGGGGGGATACAATGAGCAGTTCTTC. Translation gives CASSSLAGGYNEQFF.

As for this clone: A junction end diverges from the germline sequence, so it may reflect a read error. The DNA of the CDR3 is TGTGCTAGCAGCTTAGAAGTTACAGATACGCGGTATTTT. Translated, it gives CASSLEVTDTRYF. The rearrangement links TRBV7-7 to TRBJ2-3; D remains unclear. This CDR3 contains 13 residues. Germline CDR1 and CDR2: SSHAT and FNYEAQ (reference sequence).

The V call is TRBV19, the J call TRBJ2-5, with TRBD2 matching over 14 bases. The junction had 14 bases not matched to a gene; V was cut back by 5 bases and J by 9 bases. There are 17 residues in the CDR3. Germline V gene sequence: CDR1 LNHDA, CDR2 SQIVND (reference sequence). The CDR3 is CASSPPLQTSGGEAQYF. In nucleotides, the CDR3 is TGTGCCAGTAGTCCCCCCCTTCAGACTAGCGGGGGGGAGGCCCAGTACTTC.

The chain carries TRBV19 and TRBJ2-7; TRBD2 matches 15 bases. CDR3 length: 23 residues. Losses at the gene ends were 2 bases for V and 3 bases for J; bases not matched to a gene: 23. Per germline, CDR1 LNHDA and CDR2 SQIVND (reference sequence). The CDR3 sequence: CASSITPTYDRGLAGGPDYEQYF. The CDR3 coding sequence is TGTGCCAGTAGTATAACACCGACGTACGACCGAGGACTAGCGGGAGGGCCTGACTACGAGCAGTACTTC.

V usage is TRBV6-5 and J usage is TRBJ2-5, with D possibly being TRBD2 (6 bases). Germline V lookup: CDR1 MNHEY, CDR2 SVGAGI. Trimming shortened V by 0 bases and J by 3 bases, and 11 bases separated the two germline ends. This CDR3 region has 15 residues. The DNA for the CDR3 is TGTGCCAGCAGTTACTCTTTCGGAGGGGAAGAGACCCAGTACTTC. It is translated as CASSYSFGGEETQYF.

This clone was detected only once. V is TRBV5-4 and J is TRBJ2-5; a weak D match, TRBD2 (5 bases). V lost 3 bases, J lost 2 bases, and 17 bases lay in between. CDR1 and CDR2 from the germline V gene are SGHNT and YYREEE (reference sequence). The CDR3 totals 16 residues. DNA for the CDR3: TGTGCCAGCAGCTCGGGGAGAGAAGACACACAAGAGACCCAGTACTTC. Translating gives CASSSGREDTQETQYF.

The chain joins TRBV5-1 to TRBJ1-2; D call uncertain. Germline CDR1 and CDR2: SGHRS and YFSETQ. The CDR3 length is 15 residues. V was trimmed by 4 bases and J by 7 bases, leaving 20 bases between them. In DNA form, the CDR3 reads TGCGCCAGCAGCCTAGGACCCGGCGGGGTAGGTGGCTACACCTTC. It encodes CASSLGPGGVGGYTF.

This clone has more than one count but fewer than ten. Compared with germline, one end of the junction differs, possibly owing to a read error. The V call is TRBV7-9, the J call TRBJ2-6; 8 bases map to TRBD1. The CDR3 spans 19 residues. The germline V gene has CDR1 SEHNR and CDR2 FQNEAQ (reference sequence). The CDR3 region has the DNA TGTTCCAGCAGCTTGTCCGGGACAGGCCCTCTTGCCGGGGCCAACGTCCTGACTTTC. Protein: CSSSLSGTGPLAGANVLTF. Based on the CDR3 plus reference TRBV7-9 and TRBJ2-6, the full variable domain is DTGVSQNPRHKITKRGQNVTFRCDPISEHNRLYWYRQTLGQGPEFLTYFQNEAQLEKSRLLSDRFSAERPKGSFSTLEIQRTEQGDSAMYLCSSSLSGTGPLAGANVLTFGAGSRLTVL.

The chain has TRBV6-5 and TRBJ2-7; TRBD2 aligns across 9 bases. J lost 2 bases, V lost 2 bases, and 1 base had no gene match. The CDR3 spans 14 residues. Germline lookup yields CDR1 MNHEY and CDR2 SVGAGI. The CDR3, as DNA: TGTGCCAGCAGTTACGCGGGAGGGCCCTACGAGCAGTACTTC. This codes for CASSYAGGPYEQYF.

This clone has a single count. The CDR3 end shows no conserved phenylalanine or tryptophan, and so a read error is likely. The rearrangement links TRBV6-1 to TRBJ2-3; maybe TRBD1 (7 bases). The CDR3 runs to 14 residues. V dropped 7 bases and J dropped 4 bases, with 15 bases sitting between them. Germline V gene lookup returns CDR1 MNHNS and CDR2 SASEGT. The CDR3 is CASTGGGGADTQYL. In nucleotides, the CDR3 is TGTGCCAGCACAGGAGGGGGCGGGGCAGATACGCAGTATCTT.

This clone was seen a few times. V and J are TRBV21-1 and TRBJ2-5; no check of the table's D call, TRBD1, against the DNA was made. TRBV21-1 has pseudogene status. The CDR3 has 15 residues. The CDR3 is CASSKGNRGDKTQYF. Written as DNA, the CDR3 is TGTGCCAGCAGCAAAGGTAACAGGGGCGACAAGACCCAGTACTTC.

This clone was found a few times. This chain connects TRBV6-1 to TRBJ2-2, with 10 bases fitting TRBD1. This CDR3 contains 16 residues. Germline V gene sequence: CDR1 MNHNS, CDR2 SASEGT. The J segment lost 6 bases and the V segment lost 3 bases, leaving 7 bases of the junction unmatched. The CDR3 here is CASSDLMDRGAGELFF. CDR3 DNA: TGTGCCAGCAGTGACCTAATGGACAGGGGGGCCGGGGAGCTGTTTTTT.

The V call is TRBV4-2, the J call TRBJ1-3; 9 bases fit TRBD1. Per the germline V gene, CDR1 is LGHNA and CDR2 is YNFKEQ. The CDR3 spans 15 residues. The J segment lost 3 bases and the V segment lost 4 bases, leaving 4 bases of the junction unmatched. The CDR3 nucleotides read TGTGCCAGCAGCCCCAGGACAGGGGATGGAAACACCATATATTTT. Translation gives CASSPRTGDGNTIYF.

The rearrangement joins TRBV11-2 to TRBJ1-1; D perhaps matches TRBD1 (5 bases). The germline V and J ends were trimmed by 5 bases and 2 bases, with 15 bases remaining between them. Per the germline V gene, CDR1 is SGHAT and CDR2 is FQNNGV. The CDR3 extends over 15 amino acids. CDR3 in DNA: TGTGCCAGCAGCCAAAACCTGGGGGGAAACACTGAAGCTTTCTTT. Encoded protein: CASSQNLGGNTEAFF.